A single TCR beta chain is shown here with its context. Its antigen is currently unknown. This CDR3 region has 18 residues. CDR1 and CDR2 (germline): MNHNS, SASEGT. These data are taken from a study of T cells expressing NK-cell markers. Whole-study results and caveats: NKG2C+ dominant clonotypes from several donors made up roughly 1.0-7.5% of CD8+ T cells.

One entry per CDR3 protein, without DNA, is what TCRdb gives after re-calling the 5' RACE reads. The table lists about 260,000 distinct CDR3 sequences. The chain combines TRBV6-1 with TRBJ2-1; TCRdb's D call of TRBD2 is untestable without DNA. The sample was blood T cells: a sorted CD56 or NKG2C T cell subset, CD4+ or CD8+ T cells, or bulk PBMC T cells (not recorded which). The sequence derives from a man younger than 35 in good health. The CDR3 here is CASSGVLADWGSYNEQFF.